A single sample is the source of the 18 T cell receptor beta chains below, sequenced in a study of T cells after yellow fever vaccination. MiXCR, run by TCRdb on the 5' RACE reads, gives a single entry per CDR3 protein. The top ten hold roughly 3% of the sample, which has 300,000 to 400,000 distinct CDR3 sequences, about an eighth seen once. The sample consisted of CD4+ T cells sorted from PBMCs, taken 15 days after the yellow fever booster vaccination. The receptors derive from a man aged 18-30 years who received the YFV17D yellow fever vaccine.

CDR3 loop: CAILKGGDGNEQFF. Written as DNA, the CDR3 is TGTGCCATCCTTAAGGGCGGCGACGGGAATGAGCAGTTCTTC. The chain employs TRBV6-6 and TRBJ2-1; D not certain. The CDR3 loop spans 14 amino acids. Germline V gene data show CDR1 as MNHNY and CDR2 as SVGAGI (reference sequence). Trimming cost V 10 bases and J 7 bases, with 20 bases left between them.

The chain couples TRBV7-2 to TRBJ2-7; D gene uncertain. The germline V gene encodes CDR1 SGHTA and CDR2 FQGNSA. The CDR3 has 15 residues. V was pared by 6 bases and J by 3 bases, with 18 bases between. The CDR3 reads CASSRTARNSYEQYF. Written as DNA, the CDR3 is TGTGCCAGCAGTCGGACGGCAAGAAACAGCTACGAGCAGTACTTC.

This clonotype was seen only a few times. The V gene is TRBV4-2, the J gene TRBJ1-2; no clear D gene. V was clipped by 1 base and J by 8 bases, with 23 bases between them. Germline CDR1 LGHNA, CDR2 YNFKEQ. This CDR3 contains 17 residues. CDR3 sequence: CASSQAAQGSPRQGYTF. The CDR3 DNA reads TGTGCCAGCAGCCAAGCGGCTCAAGGCAGCCCCCGCCAAGGCTACACCTTC.

This clonotype was observed a handful of times. This chain links TRBV5-1 with TRBJ2-7; TRBD1 aligns across 10 bases. Germline CDR1 SGHRS, CDR2 YFSETQ. This CDR3 contains 14 residues. J lost 5 bases, V lost 7 bases, and 9 bases had no gene match. The CDR3 region is CASPGQGWWDEQYF. The CDR3, as DNA: TGCGCCAGCCCGGGACAGGGGTGGTGGGACGAGCAGTACTTC.

This clonotype was recorded a few times. V gene TRBV20-1 combines with J gene TRBJ2-3; D not resolved. V was trimmed by 7 bases and J by 0 bases, leaving 5 bases between them. CDR1 and CDR2 from the germline V gene are DFQATT and SNEGSKA (reference sequence). The CDR3 spans 11 residues. CDR3 sequence: CSVSSTDTQYF. The DNA of the CDR3 is TGCAGTGTCTCCAGCACAGATACGCAGTATTTT.

The chain joins TRBV18 to TRBJ2-1; 8 bases line up with TRBD2. The CDR3 spans 15 residues. CDR1 and CDR2 from the germline V gene are KGHSH and LQKENI. J lost 7 bases, V lost 3 bases, and 8 bases had no gene match. The CDR3: CASSPRTSLRNEQFF. DNA of the CDR3: TGTGCCAGCTCACCTAGGACTAGCTTGAGGAATGAGCAGTTCTTC.

The table lists this clonotype with a few counts. The chain carries TRBV2 and TRBJ1-1; D is perhaps TRBD1 (5 bases). Trimming cost V 0 bases and J 7 bases, with 21 bases left between them. This CDR3 spans 17 amino acids. Germline V gives CDR1 SNHLY, CDR2 FYNNEI. In DNA form, the CDR3 reads TGTGCCAGCAGTGAAGCGGAATTGCGTTGGGGGACGCGTGAAGCTTTCTTT. Protein: CASSEAELRWGTREAFF.

The CDR3 nucleotides are TGTGCCAGCAGTACCCCCGAACAGACCTACGAGCAGTACTTC. This gives the protein CASSTPEQTYEQYF. The rearrangement links TRBV6-6 to TRBJ2-7; D remains ambiguous. The CDR3 is made up of 14 amino acids. Germline V CDR1 and CDR2: MNHNY, SVGAGI (reference sequence). V was clipped by 5 bases and J by 2 bases, with 13 bases between them.

This chain uses TRBV4-1 with TRBJ2-1; D tentatively fits TRBD1 or TRBD2 (6 bases each). CDR1 MGHRA and CDR2 YSYEKL come from the germline V gene. The CDR3 contains 15 residues. Trimming stripped 1 base from V and 6 bases from J, with 13 bases between. CDR3 in DNA: TGCGCCAGCAGCCAAGCGGGGGCCTCGGGCAATGAGCAGTTCTTC. As protein: CASSQAGASGNEQFF.

V and J are TRBV5-1 and TRBJ2-7; D unclear. The CDR3 runs 14 residues. From germline, CDR1 is SGHRS and CDR2 YFSETQ. V lost 0 bases to trimming and J lost 7 bases, with 14 bases between them. CDR3 DNA: TGCGCCAGCAGCTTGGAAAGTAACTATGGGGAGCAGTACTTC. Protein product: CASSLESNYGEQYF. Based on the CDR3 plus reference TRBV5-1 and TRBJ2-7, the full variable domain is KAGVTQTPRYLIKTRGQQVTLSCSPISGHRSVSWYQQTPGQGLQFLFEYFSETQRNKGNFPGRFSGRQFSNSRSEMNVSTLELGDSALYLCASSLESNYGEQYFGPGTRLTVT.

This clonotype has more than one count but fewer than ten. This chain joins TRBV20-1 and TRBJ2-5; D might be TRBD1 or TRBD2, each matching 5 bases. This CDR3 is 17 amino acids long. Germline lookup yields CDR1 DFQATT and CDR2 SNEGSKA (reference sequence). V lost 3 bases to trimming and J lost 7 bases, with 27 bases between them. For the CDR3, the DNA is TGCAGTGCTAGGCCAAATCCGGGACGGACCGGTGAGAGGACCCAGTACTTC. Translating it yields CSARPNPGRTGERTQYF.

This clonotype was observed a few times. This CDR3 reads CASSYGTGVYEQYF. The DNA of the CDR3 is TGTGCCAGCAGTTACGGGACAGGAGTTTACGAGCAGTACTTC. The rearrangement uses TRBV6-5 and TRBJ2-7; the match to TRBD1 covers 8 bases. The CDR3 runs to 14 residues. V was pared by 2 bases and J by 4 bases, with 4 bases of the junction left unmatched. The germline CDR1 and CDR2 sequences are MNHEY and SVGAGI.

This clonotype was picked up a small number of times. The genes are TRBV5-1 and TRBJ2-5; 7 bases line up with TRBD2. Germline V lookup: CDR1 SGHRS, CDR2 YFSETQ. The CDR3 extends over 14 amino acids. The ends lost 0 bases at V and 5 bases at J; junction bases unmatched: 4. CDR3 DNA: TGCGCCAGCAGCTTGGTCGGGCGGGAGGAGACCCAGTACTTC. This gives the protein CASSLVGREETQYF.

This clonotype was seen many times. The chain has TRBV6-5 and TRBJ2-7; 8 nucleotides match TRBD1. The CDR3 sequence is 15 residues long. Unmatched junction bases numbered 11, after V lost 4 bases and J lost 6 bases. Germline-derived CDR1 and CDR2 are MNHEY and SVGAGI. CDR3 DNA: TGTGCCAGCAGTTTCCGAGCTACAGGGGGTGGCGAGCAGTACGTC. Translation: CASSFRATGGGEQYV.

This clonotype appeared a few times. The chain uses TRBV12-3 or TRBV12-4 and TRBJ1-2, with a tentative D call TRBD1 (5 bases). The CDR3 is made up of 14 amino acids. Deletions cut 0 bases from V and 7 bases from J, with 12 bases between. In DNA form, the CDR3 reads TGTGCCAGCAGTTTAGCGAGGGGTCCCGGTGGCTACACCTTC. Its protein is CASSLARGPGGYTF.

This chain links TRBV6-2 or TRBV6-3 with TRBJ1-1; D is possibly TRBD1 (5 bases). CDR3 length equals 14 residues. Trimming took off 0 bases at V and 1 base at J, with 6 bases between the two ends. Germline V gene sequence: CDR1 MNHEY, CDR2 SVGEGT. CDR3 nucleotide sequence: TGTGCCAGCAGTTACTCCGGGGCGAACACTGAAGCTTTCTTT. Its protein product is CASSYSGANTEAFF.

The sample holds a few counts of this clonotype. The V call is TRBV20-1, the J call TRBJ2-3; D is possibly TRBD1 (6 bases). CDR1 DFQATT and CDR2 SNEGSKA come from the germline V gene (reference sequence). V gave up 1 base and J gave up 0 bases, with 8 bases separating them. The CDR3 totals 14 residues. The CDR3 bases are TGCAGTGCTAGAGGGGGGCCCAGCACAGATACGCAGTATTTT. Its protein product is CSARGGPSTDTQYF.

This clonotype was detected a few times. The chain links TRBV4-3 to TRBJ2-3; weak D call: TRBD2 (5 bases). Germline CDR1 LGHNA, CDR2 YSLEER. The V end lost 4 bases, the J end lost 4 bases, and 18 bases lay between the germline ends. This CDR3 region has 16 residues. In nucleotides, the CDR3 is TGCGCCAGCAGCCCCACATCTCGGGGTCGGGCAGATACGCAGTATTTT. Its protein product is CASSPTSRGRADTQYF.